The 17 T cell receptor beta chains presented below share a single source sample, sequenced in a study of long-term antiretroviral therapy in people with HIV. Runs used v3.0 of the immunoSEQ assay and were done at survey level. Profiling relied on immunoSEQ multiplex PCR, and the TCRdb table lists in-frame clones only, not all of them. This repertoire shows 31,000 or so clones, 95% to 96% found once; its top ten account for 2% to 3%. The sequenced sample was unsorted PBMCs, obtained 6.6 years after starting antiretroviral therapy. Receptors originate from a man between 25 and 39 years old with HIV.

Only one count was recorded for this clone. The DNA of the CDR3 is TGTGCCATCACAGGGGGACTAGACACCGGGGAGCTGTTTTTT. This translates into CAITGGLDTGELFF. This sequence joins TRBV10-3 and TRBJ2-2; possibly TRBD2 for D (8 bases). Germline CDR1 and CDR2: ENHRY and SYGVKD. The CDR3 has 14 residues. With 7 bases removed from V and 3 bases from J, the gap between germline ends came to 12 bases.

V usage is TRBV2 and J usage is TRBJ1-3, with no clear D. The CDR3 covers 14 residues. Germline V gene lookup returns CDR1 SNHLY and CDR2 FYNNEI. Trimming pared 10 bases from V and 0 bases from J, leaving 13 bases between. DNA of the CDR3: TGTGCCACGGGCGCGAGCCGCTCTGGAAACACCATATATTTT. Its translation is CATGASRSGNTIYF.

J is TRBJ2-7 and V is TRBV6-5; 7 positions agree with TRBD1. The V gene end was trimmed by 6 bases and the J gene end by 6 bases; junction bases not matched to a gene: 8. In germline, CDR1 is MNHEY, CDR2 SVGAGI. This CDR3 comprises 13 residues. CDR3 loop: CASSRRTGGEQYF. The CDR3 region has the DNA TGTGCCAGCAGCCGCCGGACAGGAGGCGAGCAGTACTTC.

This clone has only a few counts. The chain employs TRBV7-9 and TRBJ2-7; D might be TRBD1 or TRBD2, each matching 5 bases. This CDR3 has 15 residues. Germline V gene lookup returns CDR1 SEHNR and CDR2 FQNEAQ (reference sequence). V was clipped by 2 bases and J by 0 bases, with 11 bases between them. The DNA of the CDR3 is TGTGCCAGCAGCTTACGGGACGGTTACTCCTACGAGCAGTACTTC. Translated, it gives CASSLRDGYSYEQYF.

The chain employs TRBV9 and TRBJ2-1; 9 bases align to TRBD1. V was pared by 1 base and J by 9 bases, with 14 bases of the junction left unmatched. The germline gives CDR1 SGDLS, CDR2 YYNGEE. This CDR3 has 17 residues. The CDR3 loop reads CASSVRDRAMFDGEQFF. The CDR3 DNA is TGTGCCAGCAGCGTAAGGGACAGGGCGATGTTTGATGGTGAGCAGTTCTTC.

The V call is TRBV7-9, the J call TRBJ2-7; 7 nucleotides agree with TRBD1. Germline CDR1 reads SEHNR; CDR2 reads FQNEAQ (reference sequence). After removal of 7 bases from V and 2 bases from J, the junction contained 5 bases not matched to a gene. This CDR3 has 13 amino acids. Written as DNA, the CDR3 is TGTGCCAGCAACTGGGACAGCACCTACGAGCAGTACTTC. The encoded protein is CASNWDSTYEQYF.

This chain joins TRBV7-9 and TRBJ2-7, with D hard to call. CDR3 length equals 12 residues. The germline V gene has CDR1 SEHNR and CDR2 FQNEAQ (reference sequence). V was clipped by 7 bases and J by 2 bases, with 9 bases between them. CDR3 loop: CASTSGTYEQYF. As DNA, the CDR3 is TGTGCCAGCACCTCCGGTACCTACGAGCAGTACTTC. Using reference TRBV7-9 and TRBJ2-7 for the parts outside the CDR3, the full variable domain is DTGVSQNPRHKITKRGQNVTFRCDPISEHNRLYWYRQTLGQGPEFLTYFQNEAQLEKSRLLSDRFSAERPKGSFSTLEIQRTEQGDSAMYLCASTSGTYEQYFGPGTRLTVT.

The chain carries TRBV29-1 and TRBJ2-7, with D possibly being TRBD2 (5 bases). The V gene's germline CDR1 is SQVTM and CDR2 ANQGSEA. The CDR3 runs to 15 residues. The germline V and J ends were trimmed by 7 bases and 2 bases, with 21 bases remaining between them. CDR3 amino acids: CSALPPGGLPYEQYF. CDR3 bases: TGCAGCGCCCTACCCCCCGGAGGCTTACCCTACGAGCAGTACTTC.

The chain's CDR3 is CASSLVGSSYEQYF. CDR3 nucleotides: TGTGCCAGCAGCTTGGTGGGGTCGTCCTACGAGCAGTACTTC. The gene calls are TRBV5-6 and TRBJ2-7, with D unclear. The germline V and J ends were trimmed by 0 bases and 1 base, with 8 bases remaining between them. CDR1 is SGHDT, CDR2 YYEEEE, per germline. The CDR3 is 14 amino acids.

This chain uses TRBV6-1 with TRBJ2-1; D gene unclear. The CDR3 loop spans 13 amino acids. The germline V gene has CDR1 MNHNS and CDR2 SASEGT. V was pared by 4 bases and J by 8 bases, with 12 bases between. This CDR3 reads CASSGSFQDEQFF. Written as DNA, the CDR3 is TGTGCCAGCAGTGGGAGTTTCCAGGATGAGCAGTTCTTC.

The chain has TRBV7-6 and TRBJ2-7, with 7 bases matching TRBD2. Trimming cost V 4 bases and J 4 bases; bases outside gene matches: 10. Germline V gene data show CDR1 as SGHVS and CDR2 as FNYEAQ. The CDR3 covers 15 residues. The CDR3 loop is CASSSGGGPQYEQYF. The CDR3 nucleotides read TGTGCCAGCAGCTCAGGCGGGGGTCCTCAGTACGAGCAGTACTTC.

V gene TRBV7-9 combines with J gene TRBJ2-3, with unresolved D. Germline CDR1 and CDR2: SEHNR and FQNEAQ (reference sequence). Trimming left V 5 bases short and J 0 bases short, with 3 bases between. This CDR3 spans 12 amino acids. Here the CDR3 DNA reads TGTGCCAGCAGCCTAAGCACAGATACGCAGTATTTT. It translates to CASSLSTDTQYF. The whole variable domain, filled in from reference TRBV7-9 and TRBJ2-3, reads DTGVSQNPRHKITKRGQNVTFRCDPISEHNRLYWYRQTLGQGPEFLTYFQNEAQLEKSRLLSDRFSAERPKGSFSTLEIQRTEQGDSAMYLCASSLSTDTQYFGPGTRLTVL.

The chain couples TRBV5-1 to TRBJ2-7, with 10 bases matching TRBD1. CDR3 length: 14 amino acids. J gave up 4 bases and V 3 bases, and 4 bases lay outside the gene matches. Germline-derived CDR1 and CDR2 are SGHRS and YFSETQ. CDR3 nucleotides: TGCGCCAGCAGCTCCGGGACAGGGGAATACGAGCAGTACTTC. This gives the protein CASSSGTGEYEQYF.

This sequence joins TRBV10-3 and TRBJ1-2; D possibly corresponds to TRBD1 (5 bases). In germline, CDR1 is ENHRY, CDR2 SYGVKD. The CDR3 runs to 14 residues. V was trimmed by 11 bases and J by 4 bases, leaving 20 bases between them. CDR3 DNA sequence: TGTGCCTCGGGCGACGACAAAAGGGGCTATGGCTACACCTTC. Translating it yields CASGDDKRGYGYTF.

This chain joins TRBV19 and TRBJ2-4, with TRBD2 matching over 7 bases. V was pared by 2 bases and J by 3 bases, with 10 bases of the junction left unmatched. CDR3 length: 17 amino acids. Germline lookup yields CDR1 LNHDA and CDR2 SQIVND (reference sequence). The chain's CDR3 is CASSITPLREYKNIQYF. CDR3 DNA sequence: TGTGCCAGTAGTATAACCCCTCTGCGGGAGTACAAAAACATTCAGTACTTC.

This chain connects TRBV6-5 to TRBJ1-2; 12 bases match TRBD1. V trimming: 8 bases; J trimming: 2 bases; junction bases outside the gene matches: 3. The germline V gene encodes CDR1 MNHEY and CDR2 SVGAGI. The CDR3 is made up of 14 amino acids. This CDR3 is CASGGTGGNYGYTF. The CDR3 nucleotides read TGTGCCAGCGGTGGGACAGGGGGCAACTATGGCTACACCTTC.

The CDR3 here is CASSVGLAGVENEQYF. As DNA, the CDR3 is TGTGCCAGCAGCGTAGGACTAGCGGGAGTTGAAAACGAGCAGTACTTC. The chain couples TRBV9 to TRBJ2-7, with 12 bases matching TRBD2. The CDR3 covers 16 residues. V lost 0 bases, J lost 5 bases, and 6 bases stayed unmatched. Germline CDR1 and CDR2: SGDLS and YYNGEE.